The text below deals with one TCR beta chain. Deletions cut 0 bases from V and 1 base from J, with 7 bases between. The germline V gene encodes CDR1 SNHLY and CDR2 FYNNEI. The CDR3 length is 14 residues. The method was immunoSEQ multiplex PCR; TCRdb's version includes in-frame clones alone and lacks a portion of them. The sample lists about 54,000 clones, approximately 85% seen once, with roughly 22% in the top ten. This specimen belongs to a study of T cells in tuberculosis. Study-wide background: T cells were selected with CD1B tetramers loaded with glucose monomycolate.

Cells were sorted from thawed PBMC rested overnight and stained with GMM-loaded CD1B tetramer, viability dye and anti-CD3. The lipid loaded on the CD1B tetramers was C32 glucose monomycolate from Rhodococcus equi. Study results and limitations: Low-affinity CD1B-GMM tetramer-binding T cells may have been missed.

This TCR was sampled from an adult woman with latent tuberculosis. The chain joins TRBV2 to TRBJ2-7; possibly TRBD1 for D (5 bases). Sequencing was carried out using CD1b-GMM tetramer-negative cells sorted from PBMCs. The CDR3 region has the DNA TGTGCCAGCAGTGAAGCTCAGGGTTCCTACGAGCAGTACTTC. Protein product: CASSEAQGSYEQYF.